This TCR beta chain was sequenced during a study of vaccination and CD4 T cells after COVID-19. As to treatment: roughly 10-day PBMC culture with coronavirus spike peptide pools or control peptides (ViraFEST assay). Half the growth medium was swapped for new IL-2 medium on days 3 and 7. The Oncomine TCR Beta short-read assay sequenced DNA from cultured CD4+ T cells. TCRdb called the PCR reads again in MiXCR, with one record for every CDR3 protein. The sample includes about 17,000 distinct CDR3 sequences, approximately 48% of them seen just once. Details on this clonotype: As yet, its antigen is unknown.

Sequenced material: CD4+ T cells from blood, cultured in vitro, taken before SARS-CoV-2 vaccination. The clonotype originates from a human donor who had recovered from COVID-19.

The CDR3 sequence is CASRAYGGYTF. The CDR3 DNA follows: TGTGCCAGCAGGGCCTATGGTGGCTACACCTTC. The chain is built from TRBV12-3 or TRBV12-4 and TRBJ1-2; the D is unclear. This CDR3 is built from 11 residues. Trimming stripped 6 bases from V and 7 bases from J, with 9 bases between.